Listed below are T cell receptor beta chains from one sample, sequenced in a study of blood T cell repertoires in COVID-19. TCRdb keeps only in-frame clones here, not all; method: immunoSEQ multiplex PCR. The sample consists of approximately 210,000 clones, approximately 86% of them appearing once. Sequenced sample: peripheral blood. These receptors originate from a woman of 80 years or more with acute or convalescent COVID-19. The conserved cysteine and the conserved F or W are not part of the CDR3 here. D genes are given only for firm matches.

D gene: -
V gene: TRBV6-5
J gene: TRBJ1-3
CDR3 length: 13
CDR3 protein: ASSYSRVSGNTIY

D gene: TRBD2
V gene: TRBV6-2/TRBV6-3
J gene: TRBJ2-1
CDR3 length: 13
CDR3 protein: ASSLAGGPGNEQF

D gene: -
V gene: TRBV5-4
J gene: TRBJ2-1
CDR3 length: 13
CDR3 protein: ASSSGHPGDNEQF

D gene: -
V gene: TRBV7-6
J gene: TRBJ2-1
CDR3 length: 13
CDR3 protein: ASSFTSGSYNEQF

D gene: TRBD1
V gene: TRBV19
J gene: TRBJ1-5
CDR3 length: 14
CDR3 protein: ASSPSQGNSNQPQH

D gene: TRBD1
V gene: TRBV19
J gene: TRBJ2-5
CDR3 length: 15
CDR3 protein: ASRKGGSSRLQETQY

D gene: TRBD1
V gene: TRBV18
J gene: TRBJ1-5
CDR3 length: 12
CDR3 protein: ASSPDRVIQPQH

D gene: -
V gene: TRBV3-1/TRBV3-2
J gene: TRBJ2-5
CDR3 length: 9
CDR3 protein: ASSLKETQY

D gene: -
V gene: TRBV9
J gene: TRBJ1-3
CDR3 length: 12
CDR3 protein: ASSVGGTGNTIY

D gene: -
V gene: TRBV7-9
J gene: TRBJ2-3
CDR3 length: 10
CDR3 protein: ASSFWTGRVY